These 32 T cell receptor beta chains came from one sample sequenced in a study of T cell repertoires in cytomegalovirus infection. TCRdb ran MiXCR on the reads and lists one entry per CDR3 protein. This table holds approximately 500,000 distinct CDR3 sequences, approximately 15% found once. What was sequenced was CD8+ T cells from PBMCs. These receptors all stem from a human donor in good health (CMV status not recorded). Some clones in this sample may be carry-over from other donors' samples.

This clonotype was detected many times. The rearrangement joins TRBV19 to TRBJ2-1; 11 bases match TRBD2. This CDR3 has 15 residues. The junction had 9 bases not matched to a gene; V was cut back by 4 bases and J by 10 bases. Germline CDR1 and CDR2: LNHDA and SQIVND (reference sequence). CDR3 DNA: TGTGCCAGTAGTACGGATAGCGGGGGGGCCCGGGAGCAGTTCTTC. It yields the protein CASSTDSGGAREQFF.

This clonotype was detected many times. The CDR3 spells CASSLTGSSYNEQFF. The CDR3 coding sequence is TGTGCCAGCAGCTTAACGGGGAGCTCCTACAATGAGCAGTTCTTC. V is TRBV7-3 and J is TRBJ2-1; tentatively, D is TRBD2 (5 bases). The ends were cut back, 0 bases at V and 0 bases at J, with 6 bases in the middle. The CDR3 spans 15 residues. The V gene's germline CDR1 is SGHTA and CDR2 FQGTGA.

This clonotype has at least ten counts. The chain is built from TRBV6-5 and TRBJ2-6; D unclear. V was pared by 6 bases and J by 4 bases, with 7 bases between. This CDR3 contains 13 residues. Germline V gives CDR1 MNHEY, CDR2 SVGAGI. The CDR3 DNA follows: TGTGCCAGCAGCGGTATGGGGGCCAACGTCCTGACTTTC. Amino acids: CASSGMGANVLTF.

This clonotype was seen at least ten times. The chain uses TRBV6-5 and TRBJ1-3; D ambiguous. The CDR3 sequence is 16 residues long. The V gene lost 2 bases and the J gene lost 0 bases, with 11 bases spanning the gap. The germline V gene encodes CDR1 MNHEY and CDR2 SVGAGI. The CDR3 region is CASSYNEQSSGNTIYF. The CDR3 nucleotides are TGTGCCAGCAGTTACAACGAACAGAGCTCTGGAAACACCATATATTTT.

This clonotype was seen many times. The V gene is TRBV12-3 or TRBV12-4, the J gene TRBJ2-5, with 7 bases fitting TRBD1. CDR3 size: 14 residues. V was clipped by 4 bases and J by 5 bases; unmatched bases: 7. CDR3 in DNA: TGTGCCAGCAGTTCAGGGGGTATTGGGGAGACCCAGTACTTC. Its protein product is CASSSGGIGETQYF.

J is TRBJ2-1 and V is TRBV20-1, with 7 bases that match TRBD2. The CDR3 spans 12 residues. V shed 4 bases and J 7 bases; nucleotides not matched to a gene: 4. Per germline, CDR1 DFQATT and CDR2 SNEGSKA (reference sequence). CDR3: CSANVGGNEQFF. CDR3 coding DNA: TGCAGTGCTAACGTCGGGGGGAATGAGCAGTTCTTC.

This clonotype has ten or more counts. The gene calls are TRBV12-3 or TRBV12-4 and TRBJ1-5; D ambiguous. The CDR3 loop spans 14 amino acids. Trimming took off 2 bases at V and 7 bases at J, with 12 bases between the two ends. This CDR3 is CASSLNPARQPQHF. The CDR3 bases are TGTGCCAGCAGTTTAAACCCCGCCCGGCAGCCCCAGCATTTT.

The rearrangement joins TRBV6-1 to TRBJ1-1, with TRBD1 matching over 8 bases. The germline V gene has CDR1 MNHNS and CDR2 SASEGT. This CDR3 region has 17 residues. V lost 0 bases and J lost 6; bases outside the gene matches: 12. The CDR3 bases are TGTGCCAGCAGTGAAGCGCCAGGGGGCTTCGATGGCTCTGAAGCTTTCTTT. This encodes CASSEAPGGFDGSEAFF.

The genes are TRBV7-3 and TRBJ1-2; 8 nucleotides align to TRBD1. V shed 5 bases, J shed 7 bases, and the junction held 9 bases outside the gene matches. There are 14 residues in the CDR3. From germline, CDR1 is SGHTA and CDR2 FQGTGA. In nucleotides, the CDR3 is TGTGCCAGCAGCCCCGGACAGGGTATATTTGGCTACACCTTC. Translating it yields CASSPGQGIFGYTF.

The chain recombines TRBV14 with TRBJ1-2, with TRBD1 identical over 10 bases. The germline V gene has CDR1 SGHDN and CDR2 FVKESK. V shed 1 base and J 8 bases; nucleotides not matched to a gene: 13. CDR3 length equals 17 residues. CDR3 nucleotides: TGTGCCAGCAGCCAAGGTCGATGGGGACAGGGGAGATGGGGCTACACCTTC. Translating it yields CASSQGRWGQGRWGYTF.

This clonotype was recorded many times. The CDR3, as DNA: TGTGCCAGCAGTGACAGGGCCACAGGGAATGAAAAACTGTTTTTT. Residues: CASSDRATGNEKLFF. The chain recombines TRBV6-4 with TRBJ1-4; tentatively, D is TRBD1 (6 bases). Trimming shortened V by 2 bases and J by 5 bases, and 12 bases separated the two germline ends. CDR3 length equals 15 residues. Germline-derived CDR1 and CDR2 are MRHNA and SNTAGT.

In regard to this clonotype: The conserved final phenylalanine or tryptophan is absent from the CDR3, which likely points to a read error. The chain joins TRBV4-1 to TRBJ2-7, with TRBD2 as a possible D gene (5 bases). Looked up from germline, CDR1 is MGHRA and CDR2 is YSYEKL. The CDR3 runs 14 residues. V was cut by 3 bases and J by 3 bases, with 12 bases left in between. Written as DNA, the CDR3 is TGCGCCAGCAGCCATAACCGGGATGACTACGAGCAGTACTTA. Residues: CASSHNRDDYEQYL.

A note on this clonotype: A junction end diverges from the germline sequence, so it may reflect a read error. The V and J genes are TRBV19 and TRBJ2-1, with D hard to call. This CDR3 is built from 13 residues. Germline loops: CDR1 LNHDA, CDR2 SQIVND (reference sequence). This CDR3 is CGSAHSSYHEQFF. The CDR3 bases are TGTGGCAGTGCGCACAGCTCCTACCATGAGCAGTTCTTC.

This chain uses TRBV10-3 with TRBJ1-1; D is ambiguous. Germline loops: CDR1 ENHRY, CDR2 SYGVKD. The CDR3 totals 12 residues. V lost 3 bases and J 3 bases, leaving 5 bases between the germline ends. CDR3 sequence (DNA): TGTGCCATCAGTGATGAGTACACTGAAGCTTTCTTT. Protein: CAISDEYTEAFF.

The CDR3 coding sequence is TGCGCCAGCAGCTTGGCGGGCCATGAGCAGTTCTTC. It yields the protein CASSLAGHEQFF. This chain uses TRBV5-1 with TRBJ2-1, with D unclear. Per the germline V gene, CDR1 is SGHRS and CDR2 is YFSETQ. The CDR3 consists of 12 residues. V was cut by 0 bases and J by 8 bases, with 6 bases left in between.

The V gene is TRBV10-3, the J gene TRBJ2-2; 12 bases fit TRBD1. CDR3 length: 16 amino acids. In germline, CDR1 is ENHRY, CDR2 SYGVKD. The V and J ends lost 3 bases and 5 bases, in that order; junction bases with no gene match: 4. CDR3 region: CAISEGDRGLTGELFF. The CDR3 region has the DNA TGTGCCATCAGTGAAGGGGACAGGGGGCTTACCGGGGAGCTGTTTTTT.

As to this clonotype: At one end the junction does not follow the germline gene, possibly because of a read error. V gene TRBV7-6 combines with J gene TRBJ2-1; D ambiguous. Germline V lookup: CDR1 SGHVS, CDR2 FNYEAQ. The CDR3 is 16 residues long. The CDR3 spells CASSLQFLHYYNEQFF. CDR3 sequence (DNA): TGTGCAAGCAGCTTACAATTCCTCCACTACTACAATGAGCAGTTCTTC.

V gene TRBV4-2 combines with J gene TRBJ2-1; 11 bases match TRBD2. Trimming at V came to 0 bases and at J to 3 bases, leaving 1 base not matched to a gene. From germline, CDR1 is LGHNA and CDR2 YNFKEQ. The CDR3 is 16 amino acids. The DNA of the CDR3 is TGTGCCAGCAGCCAAGATGGGACTAGCGGCTACAATGAGCAGTTCTTC. Its translation: CASSQDGTSGYNEQFF.

This clonotype was counted ten times or more. The chain's CDR3 is CASRYEVGNQPQHF. CDR3 coding DNA: TGTGCCAGCAGGTACGAGGTGGGCAATCAGCCCCAGCATTTT. The chain employs TRBV7-2 and TRBJ1-5; D gene unclear. Trimming took 6 bases from V and 2 from J, leaving 11 bases between them. CDR3 length: 14 amino acids. Germline lookup yields CDR1 SGHTA and CDR2 FQGNSA.

This clonotype was counted ten times or more. The CDR3 region is CSADVLAGTDTQETQYF. The CDR3, as DNA: TGCAGTGCCGATGTCCTAGCGGGAACCGATACACAAGAGACCCAGTACTTC. This sequence joins TRBV20-1 and TRBJ2-5; 9 nucleotides align to TRBD2. The CDR3 runs to 17 residues. With V trimmed by 6 bases and J by 2 bases, 16 bases remained unmatched. Germline assignment: CDR1 DFQATT and CDR2 SNEGSKA (reference sequence).

In its sample, this clonotype was seen many times. This chain uses TRBV7-3 with TRBJ2-5; 8 bases align to TRBD2. The germline gives CDR1 SGHTA, CDR2 FQGTGA. The CDR3 runs 15 residues. With V trimmed by 2 bases and J by 4 bases, 6 bases remained unmatched. CDR3 DNA: TGTGCCAGCAGCTTACACGGGGGGGCCATAGAGACCCAGTACTTC. It translates to CASSLHGGAIETQYF.

Ten or more counts support this clonotype. Written as DNA, the CDR3 is TGTGCCAGCAGCAAGACCACCGAGCCGGGTCAGCCCCAGCATTTT. Residues: CASSKTTEPGQPQHF. The chain uses TRBV7-9 and TRBJ1-5; no reliable D call. The CDR3 extends over 15 amino acids. Between the trimmed V and J ends, which lost 5 bases and 6 bases, there was a span of 17 bases. Germline-derived CDR1 and CDR2 are SEHNR and FQNEAQ (reference sequence). Full variable domain (remainder filled in from reference TRBV7-9 and TRBJ1-5): DTGVSQNPRHKITKRGQNVTFRCDPISEHNRLYWYRQTLGQGPEFLTYFQNEAQLEKSRLLSDRFSAERPKGSFSTLEIQRTEQGDSAMYLCASSKTTEPGQPQHFGDGTRLSIL.

This clonotype was counted ten times or more. The V and J genes are TRBV7-9 and TRBJ2-1, with no clear D. The CDR3 is 15 residues long. Germline values: CDR1 SEHNR, CDR2 FQNEAQ (reference sequence). The V and J ends lost 1 base and 2 bases respectively, with 9 bases between them. In DNA, the CDR3 is TGTGCCAGCAGCTTAGGTCAGACAACCTACAATGAGCAGTTCTTC. Encoded protein: CASSLGQTTYNEQFF.

In this sample, this clonotype turned up many times. This chain uses TRBV9 with TRBJ1-4, with 8 bases lining up with TRBD1. The V gene end was trimmed by 3 bases and the J gene end by 2 bases; junction bases not matched to a gene: 9. Germline V gene data show CDR1 as SGDLS and CDR2 as YYNGEE. The CDR3 consists of 17 residues. CDR3 residues: CASSEGGQGITNEKLFF. The CDR3 DNA reads as TGTGCCAGCAGCGAGGGTGGACAGGGAATTACTAATGAAAAACTGTTTTTT.

A few counts support this clonotype. This chain uses TRBV3-1 with TRBJ2-1, with 9 nucleotides matching TRBD1. The CDR3 spans 16 residues. CDR1 and CDR2 from the germline V gene are LGHDT and YNNKEL (reference sequence). V lost 3 bases, J lost 0 bases, and 3 bases stayed unmatched. CDR3 residues: CASSHLTGGSYNEQFF. In nucleotides, the CDR3 is TGTGCCAGCAGCCATCTGACAGGGGGCTCCTACAATGAGCAGTTCTTC.

This clonotype has just a few counts. This sequence joins TRBV4-1 and TRBJ2-1; possible D gene TRBD1, 5 bases. The CDR3 contains 17 residues. Germline CDR1 reads MGHRA; CDR2 reads YSYEKL. V lost 1 base to trimming and J lost 1 base, with 14 bases between them. CDR3 residues: CASSQAFQGRSYNEQFF. CDR3 nucleotides: TGCGCCAGCAGCCAAGCCTTTCAGGGAAGGTCCTACAATGAGCAGTTCTTC.

The genes are TRBV10-3 and TRBJ1-1; TRBD1 matches at 7 bases. The CDR3 has 15 amino acids. CDR1 is ENHRY and CDR2 is SYGVKD in the germline V gene. V lost 3 bases and J lost 3; bases outside the gene matches: 7. The CDR3 here is CAISDRQGYDTEAFF. CDR3 coding DNA: TGTGCCATCAGTGACAGACAGGGTTACGACACTGAAGCTTTCTTT.

The rearrangement uses TRBV5-1 and TRBJ2-7; D is unclear. V lost 0 bases to trimming and J lost 3 bases, with 13 bases between them. Germline V gives CDR1 SGHRS, CDR2 YFSETQ. The CDR3 has 15 residues. CDR3 in amino acids: CASSLAGRSNYEQYF. For the CDR3, the DNA is TGCGCCAGCAGCTTGGCCGGCCGGAGTAACTACGAGCAGTACTTC.

This clonotype has at least ten counts. The rearrangement links TRBV10-3 to TRBJ2-5; D uncertain. This CDR3 has 15 amino acids. CDR1 and CDR2 (germline): ENHRY, SYGVKD. Trimming left V 3 bases short and J 2 bases short, with 13 bases between. This chain's CDR3 is CAISEGNTLQETQYF. For the CDR3, the DNA is TGTGCCATCAGTGAAGGGAACACCCTACAAGAGACCCAGTACTTC.

This sequence joins TRBV6-2 or TRBV6-3 and TRBJ2-7; tentatively, D is TRBD2 (5 bases). Germline V gene lookup returns CDR1 MNHEY and CDR2 SVGEGT. This CDR3 has 12 amino acids. The ends were cut back, 2 bases at V and 7 bases at J, with 9 bases in the middle. The chain's CDR3 is CASSYREPEQYF. In DNA, the CDR3 is TGTGCCAGCAGTTACAGGGAGCCAGAGCAGTACTTC.

This clonotype was recorded a few times. The rearrangement joins TRBV5-1 to TRBJ2-4; D is unresolved. V shed 5 bases and J shed 8 bases, with 14 bases lying between them. The CDR3 is 13 residues long. Germline assignment: CDR1 SGHRS and CDR2 YFSETQ. This CDR3 is CASSPDVGDIQYF. For the CDR3, the DNA is TGCGCCAGCAGTCCGGACGTTGGGGACATTCAGTACTTC.

The CDR3 DNA reads as TGTGCCAGCAGTGAGTCCAGCGGGGGGGTGGATGAGCAGTTCTTC. Translating it yields CASSESSGGVDEQFF. This chain connects TRBV2 to TRBJ2-1; 10 positions agree with TRBD2. The J segment lost 8 bases and the V segment lost 3 bases, leaving 7 bases of the junction unmatched. Germline V CDR1 and CDR2: SNHLY, FYNNEI. The CDR3 length is 15 residues.